These 7 T cell receptor beta chains originate from one sample sequenced in a study of T cell changes during pregnancy in multiple sclerosis. Assay: immunoSEQ multiplex PCR; the TCRdb copy retains only in-frame clones and omits some. The table shows 35,000 to 50,000 clones, with less than 90% occurring only once. Specimen: CD4+ T cells from peripheral blood mononuclear cells, collected in the second trimester of pregnancy. These receptor sequences come from a female donor with multiple sclerosis, enrolled in a pregnancy study.

V gene TRBV28 combines with J gene TRBJ2-7, with TRBD2 matching 8 bases. J gave up 6 bases and V 5 bases, and 12 bases lay outside the gene matches. From germline, CDR1 is MDHEN and CDR2 SYDVKM. CDR3 size: 15 residues. The CDR3 DNA follows: TGTGCCAGCAGTCCCCCGACTAGCGCGTCGTTCGAGCAGTACTTC. Protein sequence: CASSPPTSASFEQYF.

This chain uses TRBV28 with TRBJ1-4; tentative D call: TRBD1 (6 bases). Trimming removed 2 bases from V and 6 bases from J, with 37 bases in between. From germline, CDR1 is MDHEN and CDR2 SYDVKM. This CDR3 is 23 amino acids long. CDR3 sequence (DNA): TGTGCCAGCAGTTTAGGAAGCCGGACGGCGGCAGGGGAGCCAACAGGAGTTGATGAAAAACTGTTTTTT. Protein: CASSLGSRTAAGEPTGVDEKLFF.

This clone was detected only a few times. The J gene is TRBJ2-1, the V gene TRBV5-5; D is uncertain. Germline CDR1 SGHKS, CDR2 YYEKEE (reference sequence). Trimming stripped 2 bases from V and 2 bases from J, with 11 bases between. This CDR3 contains 15 residues. The CDR3 here is CASSFSPDTYNEQFF. The CDR3 DNA sequence: TGTGCCAGCAGCTTCTCACCCGACACCTACAATGAGCAGTTCTTC.

The V call is TRBV11-3, the J call TRBJ2-3; tentative D call: TRBD2 (6 bases). CDR3 size: 13 residues. V gave up 4 bases and J gave up 2 bases, with 7 bases separating them. Germline assignment: CDR1 SGHNT and CDR2 YENEEA. The CDR3 spells CASSSGDTDTQYF. Here the CDR3 DNA reads TGTGCCAGCAGCTCGGGGGACACAGATACGCAGTATTTT.

This rearrangement joins TRBV5-1 to TRBJ2-1; 10 nucleotides agree with TRBD2. Germline-derived CDR1 and CDR2 are SGHRS and YFSETQ. V lost 7 bases to trimming and J lost 8 bases; unmatched junction nucleotides: 15. The CDR3 runs 16 residues. The CDR3 loop reads CASGLAGASGSHEQFF. The CDR3 bases are TGCGCCAGCGGATTGGCTGGGGCTAGCGGGAGCCATGAGCAGTTCTTC.

The gene calls are TRBV9 and TRBJ2-3, with 11 bases lining up with TRBD2. Trimming removed 1 base from V and 3 bases from J; junction bases left unmatched: 1. CDR3 size: 15 residues. CDR1 is SGDLS, CDR2 YYNGEE, per germline. The CDR3, as DNA: TGTGCCAGCAGCGTATTAGCGGGAGGGACAGATACGCAGTATTTT. This encodes CASSVLAGGTDTQYF.

On this clone itself: This sample also contains other DNA sequences that code for the same CDR3. The J gene is TRBJ1-1, the V gene TRBV28, with D maybe TRBD1 (6 bases). This CDR3 comprises 15 residues. Germline CDR1 and CDR2: MDHEN and SYDVKM. V lost 1 base and J lost 7, with 16 bases in between. This CDR3 reads CASSLLKQGRDEAFF. Here the CDR3 DNA reads TGTGCCAGCAGTTTATTAAAACAGGGTCGGGATGAAGCTTTCTTT. The full variable domain, in which reference TRBV28 and TRBJ1-1 provide the parts outside the CDR3, is DVKVTQSSRYLVKRTGEKVFLECVQDMDHENMFWYRQDPGLGLRLIYFSYDVKMKEKGDIPEGYSVSREKKERFSLILESASTNQTSMYLCASSLLKQGRDEAFFGQGTRLTVV.